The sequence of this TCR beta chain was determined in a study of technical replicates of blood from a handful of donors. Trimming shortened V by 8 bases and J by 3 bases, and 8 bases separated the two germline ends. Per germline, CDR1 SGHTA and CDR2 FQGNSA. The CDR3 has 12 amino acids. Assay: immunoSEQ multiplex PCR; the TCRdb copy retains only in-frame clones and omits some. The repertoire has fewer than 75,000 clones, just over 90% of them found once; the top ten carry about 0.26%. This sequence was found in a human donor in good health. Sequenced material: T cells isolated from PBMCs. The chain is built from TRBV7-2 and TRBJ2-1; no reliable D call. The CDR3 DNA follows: TGTGCCAGCGAAGCTTTCTACAATGAGCAGTTCTTC. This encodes CASEAFYNEQFF.